Below, 9 T cell receptor beta chains from the same sample are listed, as sequenced in a study of T cells in Graves' hyperthyroidism and ophthalmopathy. Authors of the study amplified TCR beta CDR3 regions from RNA transcripts. HTBI primers drove first-round RT-PCR of the TCR CDR3. TCRdb re-analysed the multiplex PCR reads in MiXCR, keeping a single row per CDR3 protein. The sample records fewer than 450,000 distinct CDR3 sequences, less than 20% being singletons. The specimen was blood. The source is a man aged 18 to 30 with Graves' ophthalmopathy.

There are many counts of this clonotype. The genes are TRBV3-1 and TRBJ1-1; a weak D match, TRBD1 (5 bases). The CDR3 is made up of 12 amino acids. V lost 4 bases and J 9 bases, leaving 12 bases between the germline ends. Germline values: CDR1 LGHDT, CDR2 YNNKEL (reference sequence). CDR3 in amino acids: CASSPQQGQAFF. Here the CDR3 DNA reads TGTGCCAGCAGCCCCCAGCAGGGACAAGCTTTCTTT.

This clonotype was counted only a few times. V gene TRBV28 combines with J gene TRBJ2-7, with D perhaps TRBD1 (6 bases). The germline CDR1 and CDR2 sequences are MDHEN and SYDVKM. The CDR3 is 15 residues long. The germline V and J ends were trimmed by 5 bases and 5 bases, with 19 bases remaining between them. CDR3 nucleotides: TGTGCCAGCAGTCGCACCATTACAGGGCGGCACGAGCAGTACTTC. Amino acids: CASSRTITGRHEQYF.

The chain recombines TRBV20-1 with TRBJ1-5; D gene unclear. From germline, CDR1 is DFQATT and CDR2 SNEGSKA (reference sequence). V lost 5 bases, J lost 2 bases, and 10 bases lay in between. The CDR3 extends over 13 amino acids. CDR3 DNA sequence: TGCAGTGCTCGGGCCCTGGGCAATCAGCCCCAGCATTTT. Its translation is CSARALGNQPQHF.

In its sample, this clonotype was seen a few times. V is TRBV18 and J is TRBJ2-1, with 8 bases aligning to TRBD1. V shed 3 bases, J shed 5 bases, and the junction held 12 bases outside the gene matches. Germline V gene sequence: CDR1 KGHSH, CDR2 LQKENI. The CDR3 totals 17 residues. The chain's CDR3 is CASSPGQGSSRHNEQFF. In DNA form, the CDR3 reads TGTGCCAGCTCACCCGGACAGGGCTCGAGTCGCCACAATGAGCAGTTCTTC.

V usage is TRBV20-1 and J usage is TRBJ2-7; 14 bases align to TRBD2. The CDR3 loop spans 14 amino acids. The ends lost 8 bases at V and 4 bases at J; junction bases unmatched: 7. Germline V CDR1 and CDR2: DFQATT, SNEGSKA (reference sequence). The CDR3 DNA reads as TGCAGTCCATGGACTAGCGGGGGGAAGTACGAGCAGTACTTC. Translating it yields CSPWTSGGKYEQYF.

The table lists this clonotype with a few counts. V gene TRBV6-1 combines with J gene TRBJ1-1; D possibly corresponds to TRBD1 (6 bases). The CDR3 spans 14 residues. The V gene lost 6 bases and the J gene lost 4 bases, with 15 bases spanning the gap. CDR1 and CDR2 (germline): MNHNS, SASEGT. The chain's CDR3 is CASRSSSGVTEAFF. In nucleotides, the CDR3 is TGTGCCAGCAGGAGTAGTTCAGGGGTCACTGAAGCTTTCTTT.

This clonotype was counted at least ten times. CDR3 nucleotides: TGTGCCAGCAGCTTTGGGCAGGGGTCTGGTTCTGGCTACACCTTC. Amino acids: CASSFGQGSGSGYTF. The genes are TRBV11-2 and TRBJ1-2; D perhaps matches TRBD1 (6 bases). Germline CDR1 is SGHAT and CDR2 is FQNNGV. V was shortened by 3 bases and J by 7 bases, with 18 bases between the two germline ends. CDR3 size: 15 residues. Full variable domain (missing parts from reference TRBV11-2 and TRBJ1-2): EAGVAQSPRYKIIEKRQSVAFWCNPISGHATLYWYQQILGQGPKLLIQFQNNGVVDDSQLPKDRFSAERLKGVDSTLKIQPAKLEDSAVYLCASSFGQGSGSGYTFGSGTRLTVV.

This clonotype was detected many times. The chain couples TRBV5-1 to TRBJ2-2, with D hard to call. Germline V gene sequence: CDR1 SGHRS, CDR2 YFSETQ. The V and J ends lost 4 bases and 1 base respectively, with 2 bases between them. The CDR3 runs 12 residues. The CDR3 region is CASSMNTGELFF. As DNA, the CDR3 is TGCGCCAGCAGCATGAACACCGGGGAGCTGTTTTTT.

This clonotype was counted at least ten times. DNA for the CDR3: TGTGCCAGCAGCTTAGGCCGGGCTAACTATGGCTACACCTTC. Its protein product is CASSLGRANYGYTF. The genes are TRBV13 and TRBJ1-2; D uncertain. The CDR3 length is 14 residues. Looked up from germline, CDR1 is PRHDT and CDR2 is FYEKMQ (reference sequence). The V end lost 0 bases, the J end lost 0 bases, and 5 bases lay between the germline ends.